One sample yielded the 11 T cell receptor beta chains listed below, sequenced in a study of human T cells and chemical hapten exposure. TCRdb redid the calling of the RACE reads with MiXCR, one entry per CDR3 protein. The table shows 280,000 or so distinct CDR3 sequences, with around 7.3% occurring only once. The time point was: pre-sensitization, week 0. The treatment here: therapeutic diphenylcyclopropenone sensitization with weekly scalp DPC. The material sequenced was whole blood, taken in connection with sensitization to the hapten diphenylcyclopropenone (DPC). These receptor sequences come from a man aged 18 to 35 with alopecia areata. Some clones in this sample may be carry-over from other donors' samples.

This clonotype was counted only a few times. CDR3 nucleotides: TGTGCCAGCAGTGACTCGGGGACTAGCGGGGTAAAAGAGCAGTTCTTC. Translating gives CASSDSGTSGVKEQFF. The chain has TRBV6-4 and TRBJ2-1; 13 bases are a match to TRBD2. V lost 0 bases, J lost 10 bases, and 6 bases stayed unmatched. The CDR3 runs 16 residues. Germline V CDR1 and CDR2: MRHNA, SNTAGT.

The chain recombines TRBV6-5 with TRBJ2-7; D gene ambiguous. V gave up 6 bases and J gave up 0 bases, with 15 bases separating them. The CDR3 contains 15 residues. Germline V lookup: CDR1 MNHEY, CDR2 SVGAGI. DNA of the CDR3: TGTGCCAGCAGGTCAGCCTTATTAAGCTCCTACGAGCAGTACTTC. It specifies CASRSALLSSYEQYF.

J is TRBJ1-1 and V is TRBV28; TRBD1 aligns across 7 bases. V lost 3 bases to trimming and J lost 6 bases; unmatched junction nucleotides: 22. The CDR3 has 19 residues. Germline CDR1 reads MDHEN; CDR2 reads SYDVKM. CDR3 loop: CASSLRNRRGLLMYPEAFF. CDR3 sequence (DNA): TGTGCCAGCAGTTTGCGCAATCGGAGGGGGCTTTTAATGTACCCTGAAGCTTTCTTT.

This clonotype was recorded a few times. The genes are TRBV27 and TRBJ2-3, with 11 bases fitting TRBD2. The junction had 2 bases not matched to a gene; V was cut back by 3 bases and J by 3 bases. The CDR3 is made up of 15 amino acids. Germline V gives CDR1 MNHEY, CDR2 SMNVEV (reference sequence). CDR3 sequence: CASSFVAGGTDTQYF. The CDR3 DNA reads TGTGCCAGCAGTTTCGTAGCGGGGGGGACAGATACGCAGTATTTT.

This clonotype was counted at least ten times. CDR3 region: CASSGVVQGLTTQYF. The CDR3 DNA reads TGCGCCAGCAGCGGAGTGGTACAGGGCCTCACTACGCAGTATTTT. The rearrangement uses TRBV10-2 and TRBJ2-3; weak D call: TRBD1 (6 bases). This CDR3 has 15 residues. With 6 bases removed from V and 8 bases from J, the gap between germline ends came to 21 bases. Germline CDR1 WSHSY, CDR2 SAAADI.

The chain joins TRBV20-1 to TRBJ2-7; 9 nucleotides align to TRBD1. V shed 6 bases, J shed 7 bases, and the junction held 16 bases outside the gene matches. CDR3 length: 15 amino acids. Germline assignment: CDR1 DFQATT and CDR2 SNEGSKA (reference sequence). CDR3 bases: TGCAGTGCGGAAGGGACAGGGACGGGCTACGAGGAGCAGTACTTC. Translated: CSAEGTGTGYEEQYF.

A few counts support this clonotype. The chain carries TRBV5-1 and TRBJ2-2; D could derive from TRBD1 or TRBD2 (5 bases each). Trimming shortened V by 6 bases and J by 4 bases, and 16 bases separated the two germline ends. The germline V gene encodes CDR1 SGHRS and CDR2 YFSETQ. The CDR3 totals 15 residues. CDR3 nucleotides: TGCGCCAGCAAGGTTGGGGGTGACAGCACCGGGGAGCTGTTTTTT. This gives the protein CASKVGGDSTGELFF.

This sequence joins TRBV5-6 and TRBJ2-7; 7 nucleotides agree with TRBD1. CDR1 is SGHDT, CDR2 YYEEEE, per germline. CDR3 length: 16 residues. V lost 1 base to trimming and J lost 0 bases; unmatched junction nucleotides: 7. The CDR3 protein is CASSLILDRSSYEQYF. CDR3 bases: TGTGCCAGCAGCTTGATTCTGGACAGGAGCTCCTACGAGCAGTACTTC.

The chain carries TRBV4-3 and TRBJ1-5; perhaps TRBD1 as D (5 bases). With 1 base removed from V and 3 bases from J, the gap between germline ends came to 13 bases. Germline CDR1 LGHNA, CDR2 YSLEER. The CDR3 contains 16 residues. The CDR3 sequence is CASSQGVGGVNQPQHF. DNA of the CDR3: TGCGCCAGCAGCCAAGGAGTAGGAGGGGTCAATCAGCCCCAGCATTTT.

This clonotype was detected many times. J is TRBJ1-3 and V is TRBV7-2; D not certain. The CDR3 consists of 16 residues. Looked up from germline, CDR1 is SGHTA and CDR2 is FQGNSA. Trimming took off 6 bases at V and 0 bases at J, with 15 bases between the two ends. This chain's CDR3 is CASSPDGYLSGNTIYF. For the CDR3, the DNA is TGTGCCAGCAGTCCAGACGGGTACCTCTCTGGAAACACCATATATTTT.

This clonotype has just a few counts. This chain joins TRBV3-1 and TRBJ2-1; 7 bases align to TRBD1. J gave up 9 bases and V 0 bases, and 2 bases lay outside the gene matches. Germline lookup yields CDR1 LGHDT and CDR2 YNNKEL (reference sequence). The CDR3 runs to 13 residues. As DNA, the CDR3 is TGTGCCAGCAGCCAAGAGACAGGGAGTGAGCAGTTCTTC. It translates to CASSQETGSEQFF.